What follows are 28 T cell receptor beta chains derived from one specimen sequenced in a study of OX40 agonist ivuxolimab in advanced cancers. The repertoire was sequenced with immunoSEQ multiplex PCR; TCRdb's copy has only in-frame clones and lacks some. In the table there are 50,000 to 55,000 clones, 80% to 90% of which are singletons. The sample here was CD4+ or CD8+ T cells sorted from blood, taken in a trial of the OX40 agonist ivuxolimab. The receptors here all came from an adult with an advanced solid tumor such as melanoma, head and neck, liver or kidney cancer.

This clone was recorded only once. V and J are TRBV11-3 and TRBJ2-5; 9 positions agree with TRBD2. The CDR3 is 16 residues long. The V and J ends lost 2 bases and 1 base, in that order; junction bases with no gene match: 5. Germline assignment: CDR1 SGHNT and CDR2 YENEEA. The CDR3 sequence is CASSLYGGGVQETQYF. The CDR3 DNA follows: TGTGCCAGCAGCTTATACGGCGGGGGGGTCCAAGAGACCCAGTACTTC.

The chain links TRBV29-1 to TRBJ1-6; D unresolved. Trimming stripped 5 bases from V and 6 bases from J, with 11 bases between. Germline V gene sequence: CDR1 SQVTM, CDR2 ANQGSEA. CDR3 length equals 13 residues. The CDR3 is CSVRELSNSPLHF. DNA of the CDR3: TGCAGCGTTAGAGAGTTATCTAATTCACCCCTCCACTTT.

V gene TRBV9 combines with J gene TRBJ1-4; possible D gene TRBD1, 5 bases. V shed 1 base and J shed 1 base, with 5 bases lying between them. The CDR3 loop spans 14 amino acids. In germline, CDR1 is SGDLS, CDR2 YYNGEE. This CDR3 is CASSVQGTNEKLFF. The CDR3 DNA follows: TGTGCCAGCAGCGTACAGGGAACTAATGAAAAACTGTTTTTT.

This rearrangement joins TRBV10-2 to TRBJ2-5, with TRBD2 matching 8 bases. This CDR3 spans 13 amino acids. CDR1 WSHSY and CDR2 SAAADI come from the germline V gene. J lost 1 base, V lost 6 bases, and 1 base had no gene match. The CDR3 DNA follows: TGCGCCAGCAGCGGGGGGGCCCAAGAGACCCAGTACTTC. Its protein is CASSGGAQETQYF.

J is TRBJ2-5 and V is TRBV6-5, with no clear D. V lost 6 bases and J lost 5, with 16 bases in between. CDR3 length: 14 residues. Germline-derived CDR1 and CDR2 are MNHEY and SVGAGI. The CDR3 coding sequence is TGTGCCAGCAGCCGCGGACCTCCCCCGGAGACCCAGTACTTC. It yields the protein CASSRGPPPETQYF.

V is TRBV5-6 and J is TRBJ2-5; D is undetermined. Trimming removed 4 bases at V and 5 bases at J, with 15 bases between. Germline lookup yields CDR1 SGHDT and CDR2 YYEEEE. This CDR3 has 14 residues. The CDR3 DNA reads as TGTGCCAGCAGCCGGGTTACGCCCGGGGAGACCCAGTACTTC. This gives the protein CASSRVTPGETQYF.

The count of this clone is one. The chain employs TRBV12-5 and TRBJ1-1, with 8 bases matching TRBD1. Germline values: CDR1 LGHNT, CDR2 FRNRAP. This CDR3 is 15 amino acids long. With V trimmed by 5 bases and J by 4 bases, 9 bases remained unmatched. The DNA of the CDR3 is TGTGCTAGTGGTCCCCCCCAGGGGGCGCGCACTGAAGCTTTCTTT. This encodes CASGPPQGARTEAFF.

This clone was found a few times. The gene calls are TRBV5-1 and TRBJ1-1; D call uncertain. Germline V gives CDR1 SGHRS, CDR2 YFSETQ. V shed 4 bases and J shed 2 bases, with 9 bases lying between them. The CDR3 has 13 residues. DNA of the CDR3: TGCGCCAGCAGCGGAGCAGTTAACACTGAAGCTTTCTTT. The encoded protein is CASSGAVNTEAFF.

With respect to this clone: Relative to the germline gene, one junction end is altered; a read error may explain this. The rearrangement joins TRBV10-3 to TRBJ2-3, with D unclear. The length of the CDR3 is 15 residues. Germline V gene lookup returns CDR1 ENHRY and CDR2 SYGVKD. CDR3 DNA: TGTGCCATCTGTGATCGGAGACTCCTCACAGATACGCAGTATTTT. Its translation: CAICDRRLLTDTQYF.

This clone was seen only once. This chain joins TRBV6-1 and TRBJ2-5; D might be TRBD2 (7 bases). Germline V CDR1 and CDR2: MNHNS, SASEGT. The CDR3 loop spans 12 amino acids. Trimming shortened V by 1 base and J by 11 bases, and 11 bases separated the two germline ends. CDR3 region: CASSEVAGAQYF. In nucleotides, the CDR3 is TGTGCCAGCAGTGAAGTGGCGGGGGCACAGTACTTC.

This sequence joins TRBV5-6 and TRBJ1-2; D gene uncertain. V dropped 4 bases and J dropped 7 bases, with 11 bases sitting between them. CDR1 and CDR2 from the germline V gene are SGHDT and YYEEEE. The CDR3 extends over 12 amino acids. The CDR3 region has the DNA TGTGCCAGCAGCCTACCTCTCAGTGGCTACACCTTC. Encoded protein: CASSLPLSGYTF.

This rearrangement joins TRBV7-8 to TRBJ2-5; D is uncertain. Germline-derived CDR1 and CDR2 are SGHVS and FQNEAQ. V was cut by 10 bases and J by 2 bases, with 8 bases left in between. The CDR3 is made up of 11 amino acids. CDR3 region: CATQAQETQYF. The CDR3 nucleotides read TGTGCCACCCAGGCTCAAGAGACCCAGTACTTC.

The V gene is TRBV5-1, the J gene TRBJ2-1, with 11 bases that match TRBD1. The CDR3 covers 17 residues. With V trimmed by 0 bases and J by 5 bases, 7 bases remained unmatched. Germline V CDR1 and CDR2: SGHRS, YFSETQ. The CDR3 nucleotides read TGCGCCAGCAGCTTGGGTCCATGGGACAGGGGGAACAATGAGCAGTTCTTC. Translated: CASSLGPWDRGNNEQFF.

V and J are TRBV6-1 and TRBJ2-1; 11 bases map to TRBD2. CDR1 and CDR2 (germline): MNHNS, SASEGT. This CDR3 contains 15 residues. V gave up 2 bases and J gave up 9 bases; unmatched junction bases: 6. CDR3 nucleotides: TGTGCCAGCAGTGAACTAAATAGCGGGGGGGCTGAGCAGTTCTTC. It translates to CASSELNSGGAEQFF.

This sequence joins TRBV5-4 and TRBJ2-7; D possibly corresponds to TRBD2 (6 bases). The CDR3 runs 16 residues. Germline-derived CDR1 and CDR2 are SGHNT and YYREEE (reference sequence). Trimming shortened V by 2 bases and J by 2 bases, and 17 bases separated the two germline ends. The DNA for the CDR3 is TGTGCCAGCAGCTTTGGATGGAGGGGTCAAACCTACGAGCAGTACTTC. Its protein is CASSFGWRGQTYEQYF.

The chain uses TRBV11-2 and TRBJ2-7, with D possibly being TRBD2 (5 bases). V was trimmed by 2 bases and J by 6 bases, leaving 8 bases between them. Germline V gene sequence: CDR1 SGHAT, CDR2 FQNNGV. This CDR3 region has 12 residues. CDR3 region: CASSLRTGEQYF. CDR3 DNA: TGTGCCAGCAGCTTAAGGACTGGCGAGCAGTACTTC.

V usage is TRBV4-2 and J usage is TRBJ1-5, with a possible D match to TRBD1 (5 bases). The CDR3 is 18 amino acids. Germline lookup yields CDR1 LGHNA and CDR2 YNFKEQ. V lost 4 bases to trimming and J lost 0 bases, with 19 bases between them. CDR3 bases: TGTGCCAGCAGCCCTTTACTCAGGGATAGATTTAGCAATCAGCCCCAGCATTTT. It specifies CASSPLLRDRFSNQPQHF.

V usage is TRBV11-2 and J usage is TRBJ2-6, with D tentatively TRBD2 (5 bases). CDR1 SGHAT and CDR2 FQNNGV come from the germline V gene. The CDR3 is made up of 11 amino acids. Trimming took 5 bases from V and 15 from J, leaving 11 bases between them. CDR3 bases: TGTGCCAGCAGCCCTAGCCGGCCCCTGACTTTC. This encodes CASSPSRPLTF.

This clone was detected a few times. CDR3 residues: CASSTPGQGIETQYF. In DNA form, the CDR3 reads TGTGCCAGCAGCACCCCGGGACAGGGGATAGAGACCCAGTACTTC. V gene TRBV5-5 combines with J gene TRBJ2-5; the match to TRBD1 covers 10 bases. Germline values: CDR1 SGHKS, CDR2 YYEKEE (reference sequence). J was trimmed by 4 bases and V by 4 bases; bases with no gene match: 7. The CDR3 has 15 residues.

The chain links TRBV9 to TRBJ1-1; 7 positions agree with TRBD1. The CDR3 is made up of 14 amino acids. With 4 bases clipped from V and 6 bases from J, the junction kept 9 bases outside the gene matches. Germline V gives CDR1 SGDLS, CDR2 YYNGEE. CDR3 sequence (DNA): TGTGCCAGCAGCACCGGGACAGCTGACGCTGAAGCTTTCTTT. Protein: CASSTGTADAEAFF.

This chain's CDR3 is CASSRGRGHQETQYF. DNA for the CDR3: TGTGCCAGCAGTCGGGGCAGGGGTCACCAAGAGACCCAGTACTTC. The chain uses TRBV2 and TRBJ2-5; possibly TRBD1 for D (6 bases). This CDR3 comprises 15 residues. Trimming removed 5 bases at V and 0 bases at J, with 13 bases between. Germline lookup yields CDR1 SNHLY and CDR2 FYNNEI.

The chain combines TRBV6-1 with TRBJ2-3; no firm D call. Germline CDR1 is MNHNS and CDR2 is SASEGT. The V and J ends lost 2 bases and 7 bases respectively, with 7 bases between them. CDR3 length equals 12 residues. CDR3 sequence (DNA): TGTGCCAGCAGTGAATGGCAAAATACGCAGTATTTT. It codes for CASSEWQNTQYF.

The chain carries TRBV6-1 and TRBJ2-5; D not certain. CDR1 is MNHNS and CDR2 is SASEGT in the germline V gene. Trimming took off 10 bases at V and 7 bases at J, with 19 bases between the two ends. This CDR3 contains 13 residues. The CDR3 reads CAIIPGPSRTQYF. Here the CDR3 DNA reads TGTGCCATTATACCGGGCCCGTCTCGGACCCAGTACTTC.

This clone has only one observation. The chain joins TRBV7-3 to TRBJ2-1; D gene unclear. CDR1 and CDR2 (germline): SGHTA, FQGTGA. Trimming left V 2 bases short and J 5 bases short, with 7 bases between. The CDR3 has 13 residues. CDR3 in amino acids: CASSLGVNNEQFF. The CDR3 DNA sequence: TGTGCCAGCAGCTTAGGTGTTAACAATGAGCAGTTCTTC.

This clone was seen once. The chain uses TRBV7-5 and TRBJ2-4; the table names TRBD1, a call not compared with the DNA. TRBV7-5 is a pseudogene. The CDR3 has 17 residues. The CDR3 sequence is CASITSRGYKAKNIQYF. For the CDR3, the DNA is TGTGCCAGTATCACCTCTAGGGGGTACAAAGCCAAAAACATTCAGTACTTC.

This clone was seen a few times. The rearrangement uses TRBV12-5 and TRBJ1-1; D call uncertain. CDR1 and CDR2 from the germline V gene are LGHNT and FRNRAP. Trimming cost V 7 bases and J 4 bases, with 19 bases left between them. The length of the CDR3 is 15 residues. The CDR3 bases are TGTGCTAGTGCTGTCTCAACGAGGTCTTCCACTGAAGCTTTCTTT. Translating it yields CASAVSTRSSTEAFF.

The chain couples TRBV13 to TRBJ1-4, with a weak D call TRBD1 (5 bases). V was cut by 0 bases and J by 10 bases, with 15 bases left in between. Germline V gene sequence: CDR1 PRHDT, CDR2 FYEKMQ (reference sequence). The CDR3 runs to 15 residues. In nucleotides, the CDR3 is TGTGCCAGCAGCTTAGGGGTCGCTGGGGCTGGAAAACTGTTTTTT. Protein product: CASSLGVAGAGKLFF.

This clone has only one observation. This chain uses TRBV9 with TRBJ2-1; D call uncertain. CDR1 is SGDLS, CDR2 YYNGEE, per germline. The ends were cut back, 0 bases at V and 4 bases at J, with 5 bases in the middle. This CDR3 is 13 amino acids long. The CDR3 region is CASSVDQYNEQFF. The CDR3 nucleotides read TGTGCCAGCAGCGTAGACCAGTACAATGAGCAGTTCTTC.